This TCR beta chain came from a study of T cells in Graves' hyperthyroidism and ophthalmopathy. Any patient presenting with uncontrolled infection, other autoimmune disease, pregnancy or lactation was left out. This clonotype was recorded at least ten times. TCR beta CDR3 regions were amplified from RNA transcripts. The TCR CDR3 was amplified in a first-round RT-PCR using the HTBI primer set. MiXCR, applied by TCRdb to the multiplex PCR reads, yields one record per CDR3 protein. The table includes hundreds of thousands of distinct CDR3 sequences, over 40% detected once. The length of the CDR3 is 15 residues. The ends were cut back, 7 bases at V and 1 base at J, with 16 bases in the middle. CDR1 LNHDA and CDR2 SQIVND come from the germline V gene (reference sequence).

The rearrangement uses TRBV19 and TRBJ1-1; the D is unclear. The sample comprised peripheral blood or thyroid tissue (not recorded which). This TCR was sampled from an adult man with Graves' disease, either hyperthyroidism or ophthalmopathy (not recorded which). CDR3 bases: TGTGCCAGTAATTTCGGGATGGTGGCGAACACTGAAGCTTTCTTT. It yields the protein CASNFGMVANTEAFF.